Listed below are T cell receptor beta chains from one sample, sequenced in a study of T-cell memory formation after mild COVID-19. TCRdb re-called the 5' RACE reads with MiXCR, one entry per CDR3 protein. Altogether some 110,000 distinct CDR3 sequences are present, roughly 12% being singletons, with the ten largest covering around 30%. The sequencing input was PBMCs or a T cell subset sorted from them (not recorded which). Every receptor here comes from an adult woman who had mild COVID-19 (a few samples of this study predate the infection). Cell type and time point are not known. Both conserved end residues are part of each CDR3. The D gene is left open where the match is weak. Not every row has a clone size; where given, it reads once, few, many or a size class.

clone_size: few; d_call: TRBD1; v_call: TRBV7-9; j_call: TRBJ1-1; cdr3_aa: CASSPVDREGTEAFF; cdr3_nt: TGTGCCAGCAGCCCCGTCGACAGGGAGGGCACTGAAGCTTTCTTT
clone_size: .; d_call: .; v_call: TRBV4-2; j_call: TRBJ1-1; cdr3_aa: CASSQDMENTEAFF; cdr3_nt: TGTGCCAGCAGCCAAGATATGGAGAACACTGAAGCTTTCTTT
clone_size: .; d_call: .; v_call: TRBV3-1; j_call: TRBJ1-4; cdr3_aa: CASSQDQGEKLFF; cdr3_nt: TGTGCCAGCAGCCAAGACCAGGGAGAAAAACTGTTTTTT
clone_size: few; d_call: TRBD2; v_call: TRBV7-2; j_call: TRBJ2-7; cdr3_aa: CASSLAGLTYEQYF; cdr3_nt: TGTGCCAGCAGTTTAGCGGGCTTAACCTACGAGCAGTACTTC
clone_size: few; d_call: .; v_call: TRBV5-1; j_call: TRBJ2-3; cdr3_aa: CASSSRLDTDTQYF; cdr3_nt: TGCGCCAGCAGCTCCCGACTAGACACAGATACGCAGTATTTT
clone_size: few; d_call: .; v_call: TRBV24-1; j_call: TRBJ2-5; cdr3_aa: CATSGRVSGETQYF; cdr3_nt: TGTGCCACCAGTGGACGGGTTAGCGGAGAGACCCAGTACTTC
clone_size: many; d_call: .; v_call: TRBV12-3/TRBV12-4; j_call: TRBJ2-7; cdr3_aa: CASSWDQTYEQYF; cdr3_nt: TGTGCCAGCAGTTGGGACCAGACCTACGAGCAGTACTTC
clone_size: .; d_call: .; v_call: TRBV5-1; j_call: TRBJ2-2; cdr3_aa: CASSLAANTGELFF; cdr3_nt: TGCGCCAGCAGCTTGGCTGCGAACACCGGGGAGCTGTTTTTT
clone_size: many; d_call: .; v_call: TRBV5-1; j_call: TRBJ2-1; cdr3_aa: CASSLGGQSSYNEQFF; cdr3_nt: TGCGCCAGCAGTCTGGGGGGGCAGAGCTCCTACAATGAGCAGTTCTTC
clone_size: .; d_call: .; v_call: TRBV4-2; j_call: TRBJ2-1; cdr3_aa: CASSQDRYEQFF; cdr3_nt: TGTGCCAGCAGCCAAGATCGATATGAGCAGTTCTTC
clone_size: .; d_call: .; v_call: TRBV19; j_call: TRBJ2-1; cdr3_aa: CASSYLAYNEQFF; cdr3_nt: TGTGCCAGTAGTTACCTAGCCTACAATGAGCAGTTCTTC
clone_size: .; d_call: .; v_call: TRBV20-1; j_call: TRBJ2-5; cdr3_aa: CSAREGRTAQETQYF; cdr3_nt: TGCAGTGCTAGAGAAGGGAGGACAGCACAAGAGACCCAGTACTTC
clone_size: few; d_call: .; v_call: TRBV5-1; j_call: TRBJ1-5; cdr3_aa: CASSLLGVRGNQPQHF; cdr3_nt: TGCGCCAGCAGCTTGCTGGGAGTACGAGGCAATCAGCCCCAGCATTTT
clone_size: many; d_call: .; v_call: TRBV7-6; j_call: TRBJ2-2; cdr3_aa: CASSLSRANTGELFF; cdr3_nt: TGTGCCAGCAGCTTATCCAGGGCCAACACCGGGGAGCTGTTTTTT
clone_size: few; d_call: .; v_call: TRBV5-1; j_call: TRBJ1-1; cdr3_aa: CASSLVYNTEAFF; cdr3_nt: TGCGCCAGCAGCTTGGTTTACAACACTGAAGCTTTCTTT
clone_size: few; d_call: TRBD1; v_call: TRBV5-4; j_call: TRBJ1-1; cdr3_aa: CASSRRRQGMLTEAFF; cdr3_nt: TGTGCCAGCAGCCGAAGAAGACAGGGTATGCTCACTGAAGCTTTCTTT
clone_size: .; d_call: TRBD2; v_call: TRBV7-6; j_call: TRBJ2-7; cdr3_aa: CASSAGGIDEQYF; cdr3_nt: TGTGCCAGCAGCGCGGGGGGAATAGACGAGCAGTACTTC
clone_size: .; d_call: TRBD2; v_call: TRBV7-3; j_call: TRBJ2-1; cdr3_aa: CASSPGSGGYNEQFF; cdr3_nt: TGTGCCAGCAGCCCGGGGAGCGGGGGGTACAATGAGCAGTTCTTC
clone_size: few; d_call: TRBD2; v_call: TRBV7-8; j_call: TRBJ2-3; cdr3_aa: CASSSTGLEGTDTQYF; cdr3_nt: TGTGCCAGCAGCTCCACCGGACTAGAGGGCACAGATACGCAGTATTTT
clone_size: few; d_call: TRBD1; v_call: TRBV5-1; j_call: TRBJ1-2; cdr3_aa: CASSARDRGKGGYTF; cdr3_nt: TGCGCCAGCAGCGCCCGGGACAGGGGGAAAGGCGGCTACACCTTC
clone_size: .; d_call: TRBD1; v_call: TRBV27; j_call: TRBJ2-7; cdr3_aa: CASSLFGTGAYEQYF; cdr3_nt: TGTGCCAGCAGTTTATTCGGGACAGGGGCCTACGAGCAGTACTTC
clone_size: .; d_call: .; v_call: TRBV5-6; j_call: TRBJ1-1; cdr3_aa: CASSYPSRNTEAFF; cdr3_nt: TGTGCCAGCAGCTATCCATCTCGGAACACTGAAGCTTTCTTT
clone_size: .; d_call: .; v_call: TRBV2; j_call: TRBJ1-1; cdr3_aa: CASSEKARGTEAFF; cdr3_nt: TGTGCCAGCAGTGAAAAGGCCAGGGGCACTGAAGCTTTCTTT
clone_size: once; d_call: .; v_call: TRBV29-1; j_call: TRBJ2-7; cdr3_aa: CSVEKDQPYEQYF; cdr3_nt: TGCAGCGTTGAAAAGGACCAGCCCTACGAGCAGTACTTC
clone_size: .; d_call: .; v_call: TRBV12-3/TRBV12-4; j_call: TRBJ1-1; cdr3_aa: CASSYRRGVNTEAFF; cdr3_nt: TGTGCCAGCAGTTACCGGCGGGGGGTGAACACTGAAGCTTTCTTT
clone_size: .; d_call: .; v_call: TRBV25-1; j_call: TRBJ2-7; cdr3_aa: CASSSHGYEQYF; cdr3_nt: TGTGCCAGCAGTTCCCACGGTTACGAGCAGTACTTC
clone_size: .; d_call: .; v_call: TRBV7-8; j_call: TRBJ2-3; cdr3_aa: CASSLDGIDNTDTQYF; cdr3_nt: TGTGCCAGCAGCTTAGACGGGATTGACAACACAGATACGCAGTATTTT
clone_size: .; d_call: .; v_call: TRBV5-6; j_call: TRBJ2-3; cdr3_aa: CASSSSPRAQVGGTDTQYF; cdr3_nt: TGTGCCAGCAGCTCGTCCCCCAGGGCCCAGGTCGGGGGCACAGATACGCAGTATTTT
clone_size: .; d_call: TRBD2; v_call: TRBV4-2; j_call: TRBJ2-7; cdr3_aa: CASSQGVRLAGDYEQYF; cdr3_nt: TGTGCCAGCAGCCAAGGGGTGCGTCTAGCGGGCGACTACGAGCAGTACTTC
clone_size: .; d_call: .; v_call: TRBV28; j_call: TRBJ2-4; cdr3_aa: CASSGGLASDQNIQYF; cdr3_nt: TGTGCCAGCAGTGGGGGGCTTGCGTCGGATCAAAACATTCAGTACTTC
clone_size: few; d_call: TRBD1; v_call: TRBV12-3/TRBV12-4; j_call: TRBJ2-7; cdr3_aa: CASSLTWTGGIYEQYF; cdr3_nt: TGTGCCAGCAGCCTAACTTGGACAGGGGGAATCTACGAGCAGTACTTC
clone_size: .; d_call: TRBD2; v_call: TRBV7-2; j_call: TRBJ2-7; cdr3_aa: CASSLTLAGGPGYEQYF; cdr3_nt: TGTGCCAGCAGCTTAACACTAGCGGGAGGGCCGGGCTACGAGCAGTACTTC
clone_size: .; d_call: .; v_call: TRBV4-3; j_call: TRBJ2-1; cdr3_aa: CASSQDIGESDSEQFF; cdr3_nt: TGCGCCAGCAGCCAAGATATTGGCGAATCGGATAGTGAGCAGTTCTTC
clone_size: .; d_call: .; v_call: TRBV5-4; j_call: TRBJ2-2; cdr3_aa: CASSAASPLGSGELFF; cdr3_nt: TGTGCCAGCAGCGCGGCCTCGCCCTTAGGGTCCGGGGAGCTGTTTTTT
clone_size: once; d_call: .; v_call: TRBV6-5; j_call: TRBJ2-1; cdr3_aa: CASSPPDPRRNEQFF; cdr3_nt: TGTGCCAGCAGTCCCCCGGACCCCCGGCGGAATGAGCAGTTCTTC
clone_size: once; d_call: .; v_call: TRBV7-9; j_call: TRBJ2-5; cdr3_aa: CAQGGGPQETQYF; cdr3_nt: TGTGCCCAGGGGGGGGGCCCCCAAGAGACCCAGTACTTC
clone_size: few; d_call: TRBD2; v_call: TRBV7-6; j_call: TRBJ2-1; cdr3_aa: CASSASGRWGNEQFF; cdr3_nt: TGTGCCAGCAGCGCTAGCGGGAGGTGGGGCAATGAGCAGTTCTTC
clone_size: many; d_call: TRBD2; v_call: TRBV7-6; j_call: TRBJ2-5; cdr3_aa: CASSPGTSGGQETQYF; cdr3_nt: TGTGCCAGCAGCCCCGGGACTAGCGGGGGCCAAGAGACCCAGTACTTC
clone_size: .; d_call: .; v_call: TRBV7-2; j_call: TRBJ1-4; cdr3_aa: CASSLVTGGEKLFF; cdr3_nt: TGTGCCAGCAGCTTAGTAACAGGTGGTGAAAAACTGTTTTTT
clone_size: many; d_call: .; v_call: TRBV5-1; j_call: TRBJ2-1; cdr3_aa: CASSPRGTGSTYNEQFF; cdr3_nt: TGCGCCAGCAGCCCCAGGGGGACCGGGAGTACCTACAATGAGCAGTTCTTC
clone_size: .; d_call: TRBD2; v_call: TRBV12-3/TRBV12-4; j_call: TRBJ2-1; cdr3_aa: CASSLGGEGGYNEQFF; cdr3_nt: TGTGCCAGCAGTCTCGGGGGGGAGGGAGGATACAATGAGCAGTTCTTC
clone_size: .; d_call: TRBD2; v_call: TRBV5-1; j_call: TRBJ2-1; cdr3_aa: CASSPGRGSGDEQFF; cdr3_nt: TGCGCCAGCAGCCCAGGGCGCGGGAGTGGAGATGAGCAGTTCTTC